The T cell receptor (beta chain) under discussion was sequenced for a study of T cell responses to AZD1222 COVID-19 vaccine. The repertoire was sequenced with immunoSEQ multiplex PCR; TCRdb's copy has only in-frame clones and lacks some. The profile shows around 130,000 clones, 75% to 95% of them singletons. The study's findings and limits: Clonal diversity may have been underestimated, and the donors were mostly white British, with more females than males.

V lost 4 bases to trimming and J lost 6 bases, with 15 bases between them. Germline V gives CDR1 MDHEN, CDR2 SYDVKM. The CDR3 loop spans 14 amino acids. As concerns this clone: What it recognizes is unknown.

Source: peripheral blood, taken 28 days after the second dose of the MenACWY control vaccine. This sequence originates from an adult who received the MenACWY meningococcal vaccine as a control. The chain recombines TRBV28 with TRBJ1-2; tentative D call: TRBD1 (6 bases). CDR3: CASSSQGFGHGYTF. The CDR3 coding sequence is TGTGCCAGCAGTTCCCAGGGGTTCGGGCATGGCTACACCTTC.